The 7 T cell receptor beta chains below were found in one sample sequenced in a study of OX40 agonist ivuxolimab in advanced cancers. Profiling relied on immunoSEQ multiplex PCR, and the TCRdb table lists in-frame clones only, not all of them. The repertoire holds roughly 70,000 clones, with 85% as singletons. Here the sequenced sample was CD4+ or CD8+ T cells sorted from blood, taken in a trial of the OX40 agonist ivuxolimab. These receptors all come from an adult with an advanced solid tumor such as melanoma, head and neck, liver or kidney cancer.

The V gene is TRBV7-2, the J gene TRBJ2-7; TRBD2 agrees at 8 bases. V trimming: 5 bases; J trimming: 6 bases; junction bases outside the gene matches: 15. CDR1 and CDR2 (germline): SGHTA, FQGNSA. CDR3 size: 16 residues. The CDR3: CASSPQAGGAGFEQYF. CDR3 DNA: TGTGCCAGCAGCCCCCAGGCGGGGGGCGCAGGATTCGAGCAGTACTTC.

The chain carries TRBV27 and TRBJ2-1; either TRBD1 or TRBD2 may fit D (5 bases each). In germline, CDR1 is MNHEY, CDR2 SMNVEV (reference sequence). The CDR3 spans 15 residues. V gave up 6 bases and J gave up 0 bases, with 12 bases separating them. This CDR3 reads CASRGVVYSYNEQFF. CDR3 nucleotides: TGTGCCAGCAGGGGGGTAGTTTACTCCTACAATGAGCAGTTCTTC.

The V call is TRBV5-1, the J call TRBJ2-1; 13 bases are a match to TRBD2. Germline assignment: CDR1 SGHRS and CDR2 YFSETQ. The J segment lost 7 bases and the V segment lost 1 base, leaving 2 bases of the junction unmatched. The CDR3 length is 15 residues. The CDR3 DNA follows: TGCGCCAGCAGCTTGACTAGCGGGGGGGCTAATGAGCAGTTCTTC. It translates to CASSLTSGGANEQFF.

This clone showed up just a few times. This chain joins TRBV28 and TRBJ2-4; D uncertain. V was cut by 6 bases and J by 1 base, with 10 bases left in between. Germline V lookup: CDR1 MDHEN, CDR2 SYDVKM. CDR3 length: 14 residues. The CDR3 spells CASRGVGAKNIQYF. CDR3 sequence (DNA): TGTGCCAGCAGGGGCGTAGGTGCCAAAAACATTCAGTACTTC.

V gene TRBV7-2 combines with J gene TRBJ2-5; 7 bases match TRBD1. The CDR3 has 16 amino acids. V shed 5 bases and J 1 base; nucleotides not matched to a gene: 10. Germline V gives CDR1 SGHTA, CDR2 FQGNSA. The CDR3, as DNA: TGTGCCAGCAGCCCGGGGCCGACAGGGCTCCAAGAGACCCAGTACTTC. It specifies CASSPGPTGLQETQYF.

CDR3 sequence: CASSFLTGTSGSETQYF. The CDR3 bases are TGCGCCAGCAGCTTTTTAACCGGGACTAGCGGCTCAGAGACCCAGTACTTC. V gene TRBV5-1 combines with J gene TRBJ2-5, with 11 bases identical to TRBD2. This CDR3 region has 17 residues. Trimming at V came to 2 bases and at J to 4 bases, leaving 10 bases not matched to a gene. The germline CDR1 and CDR2 sequences are SGHRS and YFSETQ. Filled out from reference TRBV5-1 and TRBJ2-5, the complete variable domain reads KAGVTQTPRYLIKTRGQQVTLSCSPISGHRSVSWYQQTPGQGLQFLFEYFSETQRNKGNFPGRFSGRQFSNSRSEMNVSTLELGDSALYLCASSFLTGTSGSETQYFGPGTRLLVL.

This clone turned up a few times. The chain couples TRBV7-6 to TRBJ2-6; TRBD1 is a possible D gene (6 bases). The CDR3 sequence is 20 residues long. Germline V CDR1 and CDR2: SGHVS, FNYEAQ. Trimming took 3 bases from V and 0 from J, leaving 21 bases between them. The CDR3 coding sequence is TGTGCCAGCAGCTTGCGGACAGTGGCCCTAGGGGACTCTGGGGCCAACGTCCTGACTTTC. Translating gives CASSLRTVALGDSGANVLTF.